This TCR beta chain came from a study of blood T cell repertoires in COVID-19. About the study: COVID-19 samples collected from the United States, Italy and Spain covered acute and convalescent phases. T cells, B-cell-depleted T cells, or PBMCs supplied cDNA or gDNA.

Authors' data handling: Estimates of nucleated cell counts were drawn from the amplification of reference gene primers. Only in-frame clones appear in the TCRdb table, and some are missing; sequencing was by immunoSEQ multiplex PCR. V and J calls and clone size are as listed in that table; D and trimming were resolved from the DNA. Of around 79,000 clones listed, 83% were seen once; the top ten hold roughly 6%. The CDR3 sequence is 14 residues long. Per germline, CDR1 SNHLY and CDR2 FYNNEI. Trimming left V 1 base short and J 6 bases short, with 11 bases between. The source material was peripheral blood. The chain combines TRBV2 with TRBJ2-3; perhaps TRBD2 as D (5 bases). The receptor was derived from a woman aged 55-75 years with acute or convalescent COVID-19. The CDR3 DNA reads as TGTGCCAGCAGTGAAGGCGGGTTTTATGATACGCAGTATTTT. Translated, it gives CASSEGGFYDTQYF.